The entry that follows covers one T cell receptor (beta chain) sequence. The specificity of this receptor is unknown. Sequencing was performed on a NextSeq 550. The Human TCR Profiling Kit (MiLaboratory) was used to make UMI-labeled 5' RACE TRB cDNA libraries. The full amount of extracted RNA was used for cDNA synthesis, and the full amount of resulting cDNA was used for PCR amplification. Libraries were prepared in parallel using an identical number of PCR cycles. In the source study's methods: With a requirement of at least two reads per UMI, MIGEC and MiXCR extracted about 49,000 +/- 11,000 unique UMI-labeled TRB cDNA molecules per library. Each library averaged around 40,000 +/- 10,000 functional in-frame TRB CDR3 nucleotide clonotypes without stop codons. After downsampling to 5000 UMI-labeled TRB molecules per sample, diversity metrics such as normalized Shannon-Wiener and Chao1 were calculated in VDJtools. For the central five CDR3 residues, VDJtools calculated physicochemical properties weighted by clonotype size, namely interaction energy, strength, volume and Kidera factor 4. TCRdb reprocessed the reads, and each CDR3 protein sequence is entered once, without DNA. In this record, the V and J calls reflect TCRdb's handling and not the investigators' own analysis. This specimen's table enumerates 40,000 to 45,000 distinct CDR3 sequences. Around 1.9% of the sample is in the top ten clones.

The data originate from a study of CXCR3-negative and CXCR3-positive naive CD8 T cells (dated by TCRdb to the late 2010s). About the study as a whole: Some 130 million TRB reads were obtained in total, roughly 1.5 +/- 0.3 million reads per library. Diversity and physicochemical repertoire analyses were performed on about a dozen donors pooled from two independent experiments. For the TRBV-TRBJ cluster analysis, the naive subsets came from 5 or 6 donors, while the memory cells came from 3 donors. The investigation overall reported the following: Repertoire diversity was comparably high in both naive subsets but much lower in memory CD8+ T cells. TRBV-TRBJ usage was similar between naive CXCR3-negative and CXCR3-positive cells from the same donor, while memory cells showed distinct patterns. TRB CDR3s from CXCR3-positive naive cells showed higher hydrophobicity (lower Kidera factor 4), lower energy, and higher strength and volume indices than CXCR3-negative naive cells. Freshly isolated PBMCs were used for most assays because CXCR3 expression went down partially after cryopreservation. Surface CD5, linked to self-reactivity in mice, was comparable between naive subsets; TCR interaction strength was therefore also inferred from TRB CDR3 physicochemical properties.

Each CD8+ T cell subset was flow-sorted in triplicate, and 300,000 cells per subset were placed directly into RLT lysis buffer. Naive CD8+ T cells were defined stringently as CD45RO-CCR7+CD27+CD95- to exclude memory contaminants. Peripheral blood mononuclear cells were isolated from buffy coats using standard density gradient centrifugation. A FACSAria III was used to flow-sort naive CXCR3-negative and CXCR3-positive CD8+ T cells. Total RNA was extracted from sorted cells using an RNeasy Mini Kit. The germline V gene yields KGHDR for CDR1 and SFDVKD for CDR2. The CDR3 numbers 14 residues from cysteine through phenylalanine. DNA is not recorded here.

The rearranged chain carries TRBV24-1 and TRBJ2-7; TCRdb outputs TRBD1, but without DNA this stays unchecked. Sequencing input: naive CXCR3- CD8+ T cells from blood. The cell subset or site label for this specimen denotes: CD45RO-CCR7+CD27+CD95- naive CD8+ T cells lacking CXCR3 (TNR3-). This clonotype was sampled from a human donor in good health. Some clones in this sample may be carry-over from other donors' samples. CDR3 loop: CATSDPRVGYEQYF.